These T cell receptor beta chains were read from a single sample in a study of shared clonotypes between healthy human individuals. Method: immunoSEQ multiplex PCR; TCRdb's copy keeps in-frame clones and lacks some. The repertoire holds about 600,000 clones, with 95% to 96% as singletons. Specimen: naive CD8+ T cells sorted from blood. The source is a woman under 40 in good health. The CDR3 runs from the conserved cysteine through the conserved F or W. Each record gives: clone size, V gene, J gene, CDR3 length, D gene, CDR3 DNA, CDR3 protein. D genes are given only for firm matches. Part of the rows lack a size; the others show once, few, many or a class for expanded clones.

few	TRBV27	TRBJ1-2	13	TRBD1	TGTGCCAGCAGAGCAGGGGGCGCAGGTGGCTACACCTTC	CASRAGGAGGYTF
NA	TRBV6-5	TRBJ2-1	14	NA	TGTGCCAGCAGTAGTAGCGAATCCTACAATGAGCAGTTCTTC	CASSSSESYNEQFF
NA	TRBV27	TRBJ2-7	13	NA	TGTGCCAGCAGTTTGGGGGGACTTTACGAGCAGTACTTC	CASSLGGLYEQYF
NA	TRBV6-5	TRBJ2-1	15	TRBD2	TGTGCCAGCTCATCCGAGCGGGAGCTCGGGCTTGAGCAGTTCTTC	CASSSERELGLEQFF
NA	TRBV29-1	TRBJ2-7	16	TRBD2	TGCAGCGTTGAAGAGGCCGGGACTAGCGGGTCCTACGAGCAGTACTTC	CSVEEAGTSGSYEQYF
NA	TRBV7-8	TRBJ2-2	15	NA	TGTGCCAGCAGCCCCCGGGGGCCTGGCACCGGGGAGCTGTTTTTT	CASSPRGPGTGELFF
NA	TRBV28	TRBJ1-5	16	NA	TGTGCCAGCAGTTTGGGTAGGGGGTTAAGCAATCAGCCCCAGCATTTT	CASSLGRGLSNQPQHF
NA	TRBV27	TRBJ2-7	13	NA	TGTGCCAGCAGTTTTTGGCCAGGGGACGAGCAGTACTTC	CASSFWPGDEQYF
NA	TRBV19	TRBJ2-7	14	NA	TGTGCCAGTAGTATAGAAGCGCAGTTTTACGAGCAGTACTTC	CASSIEAQFYEQYF
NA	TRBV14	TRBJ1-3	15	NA	TGTGCCAGCAGCCAAGACAGGGGCAGTGGAAACACCATATATTTT	CASSQDRGSGNTIYF
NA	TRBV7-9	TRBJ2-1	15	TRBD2	TGTGCCAGCAGCCCCGGGACTAGTGGGGACAATGAGCAGTTCTTC	CASSPGTSGDNEQFF
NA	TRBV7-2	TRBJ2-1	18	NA	TGTGCCAGCAGCTCCCCGAGAGGCGGGTCCCTAGTCTACAATGAGCAGTTCTTC	CASSSPRGGSLVYNEQFF
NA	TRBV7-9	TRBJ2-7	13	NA	TGTGCCAGCAGCCCGGACACTTCCTACGAGCAGTACTTC	CASSPDTSYEQYF
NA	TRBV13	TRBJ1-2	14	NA	TGTGCCAGCAGCTCCGGCGGGGAACCGGGCGGCTACACCTTC	CASSSGGEPGGYTF